The present entry profiles one T cell receptor beta chain with its context. Its antigen is currently unknown. The data stem from a study of T cells in Graves' hyperthyroidism and ophthalmopathy. General study findings and limits: Researchers report that a 13 V-J model separated ophthalmopathy from stable hyperthyroidism.

It was RNA transcripts that yielded the amplified TCR beta CDR3 regions. A first-round RT-PCR of the TCR CDR3 used the HTBI primer set. One entry per CDR3 protein results from TCRdb running MiXCR on the multiplex PCR reads. The sample records some 530,000 distinct CDR3 sequences, around a fifth being singletons. The germline V gene encodes CDR1 LGHNA and CDR2 YNFKEQ. The CDR3 is 13 amino acids. The V end was cut by 1 base, the J end by 5 bases, with 9 bases between. Active moderate-to-severe ophthalmopathy, Clinical Activity Score at least 3, NOSPECS at least 4, under 3 months' duration. Source material for PBMCs was over 8 ml fresh peripheral blood.

The specimen sequenced was blood. The TCR was taken from a woman in her 70s with Graves' ophthalmopathy. This chain connects TRBV4-2 to TRBJ2-7; D is uncertain. The DNA of the CDR3 is TGTGCCAGCAGCCAAGGCTTTATGGACGAGCAGTACTTC. This sequence encodes CASSQGFMDEQYF.